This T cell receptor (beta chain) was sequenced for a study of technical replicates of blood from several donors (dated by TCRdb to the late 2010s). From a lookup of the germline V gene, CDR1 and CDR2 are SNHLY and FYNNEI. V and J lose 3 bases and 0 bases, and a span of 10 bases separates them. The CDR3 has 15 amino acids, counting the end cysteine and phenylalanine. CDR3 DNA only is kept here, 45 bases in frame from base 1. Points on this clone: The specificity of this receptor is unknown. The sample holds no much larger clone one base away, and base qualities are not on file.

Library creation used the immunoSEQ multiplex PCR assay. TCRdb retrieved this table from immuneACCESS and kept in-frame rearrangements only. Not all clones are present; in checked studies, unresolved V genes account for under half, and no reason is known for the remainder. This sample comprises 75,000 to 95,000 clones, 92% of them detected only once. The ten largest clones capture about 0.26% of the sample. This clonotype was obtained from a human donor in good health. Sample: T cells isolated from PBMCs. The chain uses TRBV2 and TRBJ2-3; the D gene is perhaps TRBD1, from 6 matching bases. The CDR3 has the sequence CASSDRTASTDTQYF. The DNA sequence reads TGTGCCAGCAGTGATAGGACAGCTAGCACAGATACGCAGTATTTT.